This TCR beta chain was profiled in a study of cytomegalovirus exposure and HLA in healthy donors. Of note for this clone: Its antigen is unknown.

Germline lookup yields CDR1 GTSNPN and CDR2 SVGIG (reference sequence). The CDR3 has 14 amino acids. Between the trimmed V and J ends, which lost 0 bases and 9 bases, there was a span of 15 bases. Study observations and caveats: TCR beta chains numbering under 200 were designated cytomegalovirus-associated. Presence/absence analyses assumed roughly uniform sequencing depth across donors, which may not hold. Later on, an analysis tied 15,000 to 20,000 TCR beta sequences to HLA alleles at 0.05 false discovery rate. Information on immune exposure was restricted to one variable (CMV serostatus).

PCR amplification relied on 60 Vbeta primers (plus 13 Jbeta primers). Data came from immunoSEQ multiplex PCR; TCRdb stores just in-frame clones and leaves some out. The profile shows 35,000 to 55,000 clones, around 65% of them singletons. The receptor comes from a human donor in good health. The V call is TRBV30, the J call TRBJ2-1; TRBD1 might be the D (5 bases). The source material was PBMCs. This chain's CDR3 is CAWSVRQGRREQFF. The CDR3 DNA is TGTGCCTGGAGTGTAAGGCAGGGCCGTCGTGAGCAGTTCTTC.